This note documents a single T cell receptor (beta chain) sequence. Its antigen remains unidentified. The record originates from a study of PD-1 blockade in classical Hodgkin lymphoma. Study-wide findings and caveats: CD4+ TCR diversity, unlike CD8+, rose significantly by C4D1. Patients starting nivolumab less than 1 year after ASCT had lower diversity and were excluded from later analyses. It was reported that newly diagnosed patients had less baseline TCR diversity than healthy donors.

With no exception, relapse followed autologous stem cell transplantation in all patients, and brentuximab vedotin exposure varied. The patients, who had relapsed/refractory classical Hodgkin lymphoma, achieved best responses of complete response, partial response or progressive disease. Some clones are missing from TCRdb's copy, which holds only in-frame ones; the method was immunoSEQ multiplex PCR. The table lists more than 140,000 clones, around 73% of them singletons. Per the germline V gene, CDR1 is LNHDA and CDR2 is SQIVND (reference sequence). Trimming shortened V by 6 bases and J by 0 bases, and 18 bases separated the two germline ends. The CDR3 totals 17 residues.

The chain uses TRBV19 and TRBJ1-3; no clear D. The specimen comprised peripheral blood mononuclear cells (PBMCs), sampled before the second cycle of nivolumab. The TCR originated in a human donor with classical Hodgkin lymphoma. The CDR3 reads CASSMGRSSYSGNTIYF. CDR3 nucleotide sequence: TGTGCCAGTAGCATGGGCAGGTCTTCCTACTCTGGAAACACCATATATTTT. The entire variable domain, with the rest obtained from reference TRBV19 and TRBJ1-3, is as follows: DGGITQSPKYLFRKEGQNVTLSCEQNLNHDAMYWYRQDPGQGLRLIYYSQIVNDFQKGDIAEGYSVSREKKESFPLTVTSAQKNPTAFYLCASSMGRSSYSGNTIYFGEGSWLTVV.